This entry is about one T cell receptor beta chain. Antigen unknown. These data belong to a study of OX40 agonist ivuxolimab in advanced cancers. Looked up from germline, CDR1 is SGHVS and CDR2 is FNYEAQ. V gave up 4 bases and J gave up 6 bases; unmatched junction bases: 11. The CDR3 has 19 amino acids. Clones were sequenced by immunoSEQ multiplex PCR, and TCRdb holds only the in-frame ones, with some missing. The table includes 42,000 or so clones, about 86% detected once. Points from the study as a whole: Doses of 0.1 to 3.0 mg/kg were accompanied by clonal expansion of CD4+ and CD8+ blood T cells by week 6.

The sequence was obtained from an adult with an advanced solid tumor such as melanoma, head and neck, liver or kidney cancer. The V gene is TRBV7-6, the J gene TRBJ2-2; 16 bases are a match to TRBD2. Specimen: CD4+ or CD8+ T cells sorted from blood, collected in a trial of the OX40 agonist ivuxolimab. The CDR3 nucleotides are TGTGCCAGCAGCTCCGCTGACGGGACTAGCGGGGGGGGCGCCGGGGAGCTGTTTTTT. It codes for CASSSADGTSGGGAGELFF.